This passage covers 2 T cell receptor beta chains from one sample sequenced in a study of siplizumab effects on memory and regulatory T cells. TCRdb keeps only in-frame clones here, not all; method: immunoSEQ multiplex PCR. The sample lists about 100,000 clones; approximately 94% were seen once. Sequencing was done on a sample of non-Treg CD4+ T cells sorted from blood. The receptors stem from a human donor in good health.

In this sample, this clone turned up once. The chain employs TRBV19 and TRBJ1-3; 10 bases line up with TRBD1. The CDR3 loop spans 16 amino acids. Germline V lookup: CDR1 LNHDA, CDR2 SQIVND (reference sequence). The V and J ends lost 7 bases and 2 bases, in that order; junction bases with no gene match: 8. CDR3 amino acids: CASTPFGTGAGNTIYF. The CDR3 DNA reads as TGTGCCAGTACCCCTTTTGGGACAGGGGCTGGAAACACCATATATTTT.

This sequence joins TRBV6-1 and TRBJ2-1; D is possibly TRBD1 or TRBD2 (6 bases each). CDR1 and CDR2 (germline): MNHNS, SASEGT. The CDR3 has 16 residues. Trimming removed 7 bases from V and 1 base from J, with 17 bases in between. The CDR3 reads CASTEGGSFSYNEQFF. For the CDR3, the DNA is TGTGCCAGCACTGAGGGGGGCTCTTTTTCCTACAATGAGCAGTTCTTC.